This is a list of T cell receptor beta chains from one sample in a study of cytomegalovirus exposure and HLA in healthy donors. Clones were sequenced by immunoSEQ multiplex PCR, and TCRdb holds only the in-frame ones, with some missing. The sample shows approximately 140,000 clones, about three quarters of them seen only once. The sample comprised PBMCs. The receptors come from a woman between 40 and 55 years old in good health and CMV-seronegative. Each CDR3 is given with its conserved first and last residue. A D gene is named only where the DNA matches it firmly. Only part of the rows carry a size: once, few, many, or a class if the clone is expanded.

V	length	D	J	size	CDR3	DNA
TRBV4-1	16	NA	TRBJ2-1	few	CASSQDSPGAYNEQFF	TGCGCCAGCAGCCAAGATTCCCCGGGGGCCTACAATGAGCAGTTCTTC
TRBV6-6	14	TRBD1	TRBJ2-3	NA	CASRPGQGTDTQYF	TGTGCCAGCAGGCCGGGACAGGGAACAGATACGCAGTATTTT
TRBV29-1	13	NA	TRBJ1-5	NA	CSVEAEDNQPQHF	TGCAGCGTTGAGGCTGAAGACAATCAGCCCCAGCATTTT
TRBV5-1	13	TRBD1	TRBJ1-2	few	CASRQGANYGYTF	TGCGCCAGCAGGCAGGGGGCTAACTATGGCTACACCTTC
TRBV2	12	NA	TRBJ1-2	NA	CASEARGYGYTF	TGTGCCAGCGAAGCCAGGGGCTATGGCTACACCTTC
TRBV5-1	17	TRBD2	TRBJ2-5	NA	CASSPAPSGAFQETQYF	TGCGCCAGCAGCCCGGCTCCTAGCGGGGCCTTCCAAGAGACCCAGTACTTC
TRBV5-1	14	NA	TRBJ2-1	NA	CASTGTGIHNEQFF	TGCGCCAGCACAGGCACAGGGATCCACAATGAGCAGTTCTTC
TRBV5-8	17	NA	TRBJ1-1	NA	CASSLSFGLATNTEAFF	TGTGCCAGCAGCTTGTCTTTTGGACTTGCAACGAACACTGAAGCTTTCTTT
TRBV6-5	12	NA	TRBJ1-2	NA	CASSYTGRGYTF	TGTGCCAGCAGTTATACAGGAAGGGGCTACACCTTC
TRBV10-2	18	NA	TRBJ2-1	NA	CASSVLNPQGRGGDEQFF	TGCGCCAGCAGTGTTCTAAATCCTCAGGGAAGGGGTGGCGATGAGCAGTTCTTC
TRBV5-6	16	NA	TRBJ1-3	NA	CASSRGVGLSGNTIYF	TGTGCCAGCAGCCGTGGGGTGGGGCTTTCTGGAAACACCATATATTTT
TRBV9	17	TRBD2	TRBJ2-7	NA	CASSDPRGRAGGGEQYF	TGTGCCAGCAGCGACCCGCGGGGAAGAGCGGGGGGTGGCGAGCAGTACTTC
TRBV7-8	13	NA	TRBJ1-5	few	CASSPGNGQPQHF	TGTGCCAGCAGCCCAGGGAACGGACAGCCCCAGCATTTT
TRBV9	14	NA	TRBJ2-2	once	CASSPRTGSGELFF	TGTGCCAGCAGCCCTAGGACGGGGTCCGGGGAGCTGTTTTTT
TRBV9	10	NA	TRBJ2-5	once	CASGGETQYF	TGTGCCAGCGGAGGAGAGACCCAGTACTTC
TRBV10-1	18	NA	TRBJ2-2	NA	CASSESRTYQPDTGELFF	TGCGCCAGCAGTGAGTCTCGGACATACCAACCCGACACCGGGGAGCTGTTTTTT
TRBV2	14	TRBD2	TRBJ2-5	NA	CASSETSGGETQYF	TGTGCCAGCAGTGAAACTAGCGGGGGAGAGACCCAGTACTTC
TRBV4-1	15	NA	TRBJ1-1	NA	CASSQETGGNTEAFF	TGCGCCAGCAGCCAAGAGACAGGTGGGAACACTGAAGCTTTCTTT
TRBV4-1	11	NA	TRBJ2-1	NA	CASSQRNEQFF	TGCGCCAGCAGCCAACGCAATGAGCAGTTCTTC
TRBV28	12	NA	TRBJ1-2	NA	CATGPTTGGYTF	TGTGCCACAGGTCCCACAACGGGAGGCTACACCTTC
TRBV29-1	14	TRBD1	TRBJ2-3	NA	CSTQTGTDTDTQYF	TGCAGCACTCAGACAGGGACGGACACAGATACGCAGTATTTT
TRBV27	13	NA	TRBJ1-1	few	CASRAGENTEAFF	TGTGCCAGCAGGGCAGGCGAGAACACTGAAGCTTTCTTT
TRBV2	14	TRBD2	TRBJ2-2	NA	CATKGLAGTGELFF	TGTGCCACTAAGGGACTAGCCGGCACCGGGGAGCTGTTTTTT
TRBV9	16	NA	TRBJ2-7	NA	CASSASRGSSSYEQYF	TGTGCCAGCAGCGCCTCCCGGGGGTCCAGCTCCTACGAGCAGTACTTC
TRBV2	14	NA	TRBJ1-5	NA	CASNDRLSNQPQHF	TGTGCCAGCAATGACAGACTTTCGAATCAGCCCCAGCATTTT
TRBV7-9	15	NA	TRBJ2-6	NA	CASSLGASGANVLTF	TGTGCCAGCAGCTTAGGGGCATCTGGGGCCAACGTCCTGACTTTC
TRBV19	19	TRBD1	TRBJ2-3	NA	CASSSAYRDRSTSTDTQYF	TGTGCCAGTAGTTCGGCTTACCGGGACAGGTCGACTAGCACAGATACGCAGTATTTT
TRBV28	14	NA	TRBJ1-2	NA	CASRPAREIYGYTF	TGTGCCAGCAGACCCGCACGGGAGATATATGGCTACACCTTC
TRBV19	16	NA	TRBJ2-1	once	CASSIDPRGSYNEQFF	TGTGCCAGTAGTATAGATCCCCGCGGCTCGTACAATGAGCAGTTCTTC